One T cell receptor (beta chain) is described in this entry. The table came from immunoSEQ multiplex PCR; TCRdb's copy has only in-frame clones and leaves some out. The sample has some 85,000 clones, 89% seen once. The sample belongs to a study of blood T cell repertoires in COVID-19. Study context: There were acute and convalescent COVID-19 samples, and they came from the United States, Italy and Spain.

CDR1 and CDR2 from the germline V gene are SGHNT and YENEEA. V shed 5 bases, J shed 3 bases, and the junction held 5 bases outside the gene matches. This CDR3 region has 14 residues. The chain has TRBV11-3 and TRBJ1-1, with 8 positions matching TRBD1. This TCR derives from a man aged 45-60 years with acute or convalescent COVID-19. The sequenced material came from peripheral blood. The CDR3 is CASSPGGPYTEAFF. DNA for the CDR3: TGTGCCAGCAGCCCAGGGGGCCCCTACACTGAAGCTTTCTTT.